Listed below are T cell receptor beta chains from one sample, sequenced in a study of control samples from healthy donors and cancer patients. The repertoire was sequenced with immunoSEQ multiplex PCR; TCRdb's copy has only in-frame clones and lacks some. The sample includes about 130,000 clones, around 93% of them seen just once. Specimen: blood. These receptors all come from a young man in good health. Each CDR3 is given with its conserved first and last residue.

v_call cdr3_aa
TRBV7-3 CASSLTGGFQETQYF
TRBV12-3/TRBV12-4 CASSLVTGQPQHF
TRBV2 CASSERRNYGYTF
TRBV3-1/TRBV3-2 CASSQGGGYTF
TRBV2 CASRESVGSSQPQHF
TRBV10-3 CAISDLGLAGDNEQFF
TRBV9 CASSVSIQETQYF
TRBV9 CASSVVPGGALDTQYF
TRBV6-1 CASSESSGSYNEQFF
TRBV5-1 CASSLIVGQGNEAFF
TRBV12-5 CASGLVGEGPQHF
TRBV7-9 CASSLVRDGGYTF
TRBV5-5 CASSLEQGTGDRPQHF
TRBV6-5 CASRQGDKMSEQFF
TRBV7-9 CASSAAGGLNTEAFF
TRBV11-2 CASSLDLVDSYEQYF
TRBV30 CAYLLDRAIPEAFF